This T cell receptor beta chain stems from a study of cytomegalovirus exposure and HLA in healthy donors. In the study overall: Among the approximately 420 donors who were genotyped, 81% fell in the genetic ancestry cluster that is associated with self-reported Caucasian donors. General study points: Indistinguishable V segments such as TRBV6-2 and TRBV6-3 were excluded.

Turning to this clone: The antigen remains undetermined.

The V end lost 2 bases, the J end lost 3 bases, and 16 bases lay between the germline ends. This CDR3 contains 17 residues. CDR1 is LGHNA and CDR2 is YSLEER in the germline V gene. The primer mix had 60 Vbeta and 13 Jbeta primers. The method was immunoSEQ multiplex PCR; TCRdb's version includes in-frame clones alone and lacks a portion of them. The sample contains 150,000 to 160,000 clones, approximately 81% of which appear only once. The rearrangement joins TRBV4-3 to TRBJ2-2; weak D call: TRBD2 (6 bases). This receptor was obtained from a woman in her late teens or twenties in good health and CMV-seronegative. Sequenced: PBMCs. CDR3 nucleotide sequence: TGCGCCAGCAGCCAAAATTGGGACGGGGACTACACCGGGGAGCTGTTTTTT. Its protein product is CASSQNWDGDYTGELFF.